This entry concerns a single TCR beta chain. Its antigen is unknown. These data originate in a study of T cells expressing NK-cell markers. Across the study: It was sorted CD3+CD56+NKG2C+, CD3+CD56+NKG2C- and CD3+CD56-NKG2C+ T cells that supplied the TCR beta repertoires. The study, taken as a whole, reports: HCMV specificity was not established for the expanded NKG2C+ T cell clones.

Germline-derived CDR1 and CDR2 are SEHNR and FQNEAQ (reference sequence). CDR3 length: 15 residues. Following a re-call of the 5' RACE reads, TCRdb has one entry per CDR3 protein and lacks DNA. Its table lists about 550,000 distinct CDR3 sequences. This receptor was obtained from a man younger than 35 in good health. The sequencing sample was made of blood T cells: a sorted CD56 or NKG2C T cell subset, CD4+ or CD8+ T cells, or bulk PBMC T cells (not recorded which). V and J are TRBV7-9 and TRBJ2-5; TCRdb picks TRBD2, but there is no DNA to check that call. The CDR3 is CASTGRAGPQETQYF.